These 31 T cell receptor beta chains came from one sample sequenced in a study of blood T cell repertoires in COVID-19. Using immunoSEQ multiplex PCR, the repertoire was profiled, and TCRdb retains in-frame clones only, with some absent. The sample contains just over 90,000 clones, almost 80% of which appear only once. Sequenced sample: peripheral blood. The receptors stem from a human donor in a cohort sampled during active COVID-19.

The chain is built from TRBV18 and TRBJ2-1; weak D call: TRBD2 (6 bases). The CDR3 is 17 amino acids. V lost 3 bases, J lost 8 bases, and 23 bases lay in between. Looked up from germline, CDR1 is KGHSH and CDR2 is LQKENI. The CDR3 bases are TGTGCCAGCTCACCCATCTATTGGGACTCAAAGGGGCATGAGCAGTTCTTC. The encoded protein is CASSPIYWDSKGHEQFF. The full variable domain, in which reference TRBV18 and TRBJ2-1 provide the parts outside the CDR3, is NAGVMQNPRHLVRRRGQEARLRCSPMKGHSHVYWYRQLPEEGLKFMVYLQKENIIDESGMPKERFSAEFPKEGPSILRIQQVVRGDSAAYFCASSPIYWDSKGHEQFFGPGTRLTVL.

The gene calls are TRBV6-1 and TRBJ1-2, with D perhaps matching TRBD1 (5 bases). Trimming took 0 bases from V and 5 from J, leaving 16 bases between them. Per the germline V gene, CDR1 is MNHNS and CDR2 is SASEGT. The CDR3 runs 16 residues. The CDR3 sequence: CASSEAARVGPYGYTF. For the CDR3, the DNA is TGTGCCAGCAGTGAAGCGGCCAGGGTAGGCCCGTATGGCTACACCTTC.

Here the CDR3 reads CASSGRQGMNTEAFF. The CDR3 nucleotides read TGTGCCAGCAGTGGTCGGCAGGGAATGAACACTGAAGCTTTCTTT. The V gene is TRBV2, the J gene TRBJ1-1, with D tentatively TRBD1 (5 bases). The CDR3 runs 15 residues. V dropped 4 bases and J dropped 0 bases, with 12 bases sitting between them. From germline, CDR1 is SNHLY and CDR2 FYNNEI.

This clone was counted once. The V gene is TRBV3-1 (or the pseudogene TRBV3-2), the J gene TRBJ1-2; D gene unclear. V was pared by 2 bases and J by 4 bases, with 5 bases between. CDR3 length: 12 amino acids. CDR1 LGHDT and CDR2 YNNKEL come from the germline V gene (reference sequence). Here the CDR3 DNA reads TGTGCCAGCAGCCAACACAGCTATGGCTACACCTTC. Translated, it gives CASSQHSYGYTF.

The CDR3: CASSLDASSYNSPLHF. As DNA, the CDR3 is TGTGCCAGCAGCTTGGATGCGAGCTCCTATAATTCACCCCTCCACTTT. J is TRBJ1-6 and V is TRBV5-6; D gene unclear. V lost 0 bases and J lost 0, with 7 bases in between. The CDR3 is 16 residues long. Germline-derived CDR1 and CDR2 are SGHDT and YYEEEE.

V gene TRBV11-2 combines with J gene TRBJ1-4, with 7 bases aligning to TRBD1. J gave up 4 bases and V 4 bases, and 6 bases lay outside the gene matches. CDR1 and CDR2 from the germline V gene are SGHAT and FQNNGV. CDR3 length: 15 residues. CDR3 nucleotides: TGTGCCAGCAGCTCCTTGACAGGGATTAATGAAAAACTGTTTTTT. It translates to CASSSLTGINEKLFF.

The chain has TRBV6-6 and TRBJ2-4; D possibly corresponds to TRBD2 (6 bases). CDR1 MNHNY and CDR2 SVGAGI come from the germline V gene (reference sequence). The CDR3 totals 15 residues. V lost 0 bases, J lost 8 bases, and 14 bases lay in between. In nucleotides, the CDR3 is TGTGCCAGCAGTTACTCGGCCCTCCGGAGGGACATTCAGTACTTC. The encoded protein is CASSYSALRRDIQYF.

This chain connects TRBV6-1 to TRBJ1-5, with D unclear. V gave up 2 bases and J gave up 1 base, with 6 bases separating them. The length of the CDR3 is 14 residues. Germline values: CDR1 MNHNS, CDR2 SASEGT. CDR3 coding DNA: TGTGCCAGCAGTGAAAGCAGGAGCAATCAGCCCCAGCATTTT. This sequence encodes CASSESRSNQPQHF.

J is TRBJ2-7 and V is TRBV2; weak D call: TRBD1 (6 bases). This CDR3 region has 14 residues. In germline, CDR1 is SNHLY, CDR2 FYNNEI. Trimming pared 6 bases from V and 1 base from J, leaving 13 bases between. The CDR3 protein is CASRTTGSSYEQYF. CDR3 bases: TGTGCCAGCAGGACGACAGGTTCTTCCTACGAGCAGTACTTC.

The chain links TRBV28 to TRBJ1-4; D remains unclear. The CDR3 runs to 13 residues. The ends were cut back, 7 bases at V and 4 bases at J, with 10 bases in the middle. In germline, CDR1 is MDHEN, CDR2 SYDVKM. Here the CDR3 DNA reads TGTGCCAGCAAAGAGGGAGGTAATGAAAAACTGTTTTTT. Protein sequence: CASKEGGNEKLFF.

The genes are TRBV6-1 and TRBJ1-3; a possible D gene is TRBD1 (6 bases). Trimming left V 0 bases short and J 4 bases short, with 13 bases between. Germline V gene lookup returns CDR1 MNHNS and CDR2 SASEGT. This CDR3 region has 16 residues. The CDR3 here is CASSEALGTTGNTIYF. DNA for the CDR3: TGTGCCAGCAGTGAAGCGTTGGGGACAACAGGAAACACCATATATTTT.

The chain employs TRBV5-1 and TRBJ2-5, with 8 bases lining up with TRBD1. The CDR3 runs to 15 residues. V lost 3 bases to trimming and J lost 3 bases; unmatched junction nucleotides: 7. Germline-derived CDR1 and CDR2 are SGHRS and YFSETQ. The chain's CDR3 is CASSSGTGGKETQYF. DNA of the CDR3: TGCGCCAGCAGCTCCGGGACAGGCGGAAAAGAGACCCAGTACTTC.

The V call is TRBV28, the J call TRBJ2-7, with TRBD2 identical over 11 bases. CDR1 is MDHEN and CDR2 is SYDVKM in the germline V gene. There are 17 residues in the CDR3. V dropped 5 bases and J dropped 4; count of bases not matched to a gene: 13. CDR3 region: CASSPPDLTSGKYEQYF. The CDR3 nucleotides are TGTGCCAGCAGTCCCCCGGACTTGACTAGCGGGAAATACGAGCAGTACTTC.

Here the CDR3 reads CASSQVTGLNTEAFF. The CDR3 DNA sequence: TGCGCCAGCAGCCAAGTGACAGGGCTGAACACTGAAGCTTTCTTT. V is TRBV4-1 and J is TRBJ1-1; 7 bases are shared with TRBD1. The ends lost 1 base at V and 0 bases at J; junction bases unmatched: 2. There are 15 residues in the CDR3. CDR1 is MGHRA and CDR2 is YSYEKL in the germline V gene.

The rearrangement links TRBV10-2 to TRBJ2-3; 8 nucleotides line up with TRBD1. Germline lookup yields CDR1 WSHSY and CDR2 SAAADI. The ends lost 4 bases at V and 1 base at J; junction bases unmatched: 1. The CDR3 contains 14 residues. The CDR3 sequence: CASSVTGGTDTQYF. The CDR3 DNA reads TGCGCCAGCAGTGTGACAGGGGGCACAGATACGCAGTATTTT.

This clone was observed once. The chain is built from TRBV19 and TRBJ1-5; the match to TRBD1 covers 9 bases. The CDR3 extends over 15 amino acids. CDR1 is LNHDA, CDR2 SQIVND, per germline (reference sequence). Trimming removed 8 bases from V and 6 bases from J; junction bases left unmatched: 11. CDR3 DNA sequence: TGTGCCAGTTTAAGGGGGACAGGGAACACTCAGCCCCAGCATTTT. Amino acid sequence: CASLRGTGNTQPQHF. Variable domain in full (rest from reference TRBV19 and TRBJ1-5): DGGITQSPKYLFRKEGQNVTLSCEQNLNHDAMYWYRQDPGQGLRLIYYSQIVNDFQKGDIAEGYSVSREKKESFPLTVTSAQKNPTAFYLCASLRGTGNTQPQHFGDGTRLSIL.

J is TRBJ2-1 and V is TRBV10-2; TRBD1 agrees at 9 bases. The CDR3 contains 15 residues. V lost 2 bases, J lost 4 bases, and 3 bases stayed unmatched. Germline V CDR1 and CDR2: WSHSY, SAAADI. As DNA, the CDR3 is TGCGCCAGCAGTGAGATCGGGACAGGGTACAATGAGCAGTTCTTC. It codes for CASSEIGTGYNEQFF.

The CDR3 coding sequence is TGTGCCAGCAGTCGACAGACTGAAGCTTTCTTT. Protein: CASSRQTEAFF. The rearrangement uses TRBV7-9 and TRBJ1-1, with D tentatively TRBD1 (5 bases). The CDR3 spans 11 residues. Germline assignment: CDR1 SEHNR and CDR2 FQNEAQ (reference sequence). Trimming took 6 bases from V and 5 from J, leaving 7 bases between them.

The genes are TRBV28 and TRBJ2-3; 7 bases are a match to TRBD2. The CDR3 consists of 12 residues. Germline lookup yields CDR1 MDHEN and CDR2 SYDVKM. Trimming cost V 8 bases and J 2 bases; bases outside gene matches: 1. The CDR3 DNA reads TGTGCCAGCGGGGGGGTCACAGATACGCAGTATTTT. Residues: CASGGVTDTQYF.

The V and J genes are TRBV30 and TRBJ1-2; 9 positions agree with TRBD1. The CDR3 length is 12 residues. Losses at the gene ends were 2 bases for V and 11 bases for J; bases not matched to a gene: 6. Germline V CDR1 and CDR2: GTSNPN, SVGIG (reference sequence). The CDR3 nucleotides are TGTGCCTGGAGTACAGGGGGCCCAGTTTACACCTTC. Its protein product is CAWSTGGPVYTF.

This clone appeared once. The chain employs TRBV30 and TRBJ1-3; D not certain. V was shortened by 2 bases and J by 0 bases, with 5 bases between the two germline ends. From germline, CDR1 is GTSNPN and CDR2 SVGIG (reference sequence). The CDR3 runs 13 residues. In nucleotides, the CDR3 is TGTGCCTGGAGTCAAATCTCTGGAAACACCATATATTTT. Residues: CAWSQISGNTIYF.

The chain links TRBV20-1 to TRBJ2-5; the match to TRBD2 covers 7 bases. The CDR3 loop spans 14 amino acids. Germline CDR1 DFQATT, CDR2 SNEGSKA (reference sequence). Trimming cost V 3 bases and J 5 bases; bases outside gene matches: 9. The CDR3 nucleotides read TGCAGTGCTAGTCCCCTAGCGGTGGTGGAGACCCAGTACTTC. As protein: CSASPLAVVETQYF.

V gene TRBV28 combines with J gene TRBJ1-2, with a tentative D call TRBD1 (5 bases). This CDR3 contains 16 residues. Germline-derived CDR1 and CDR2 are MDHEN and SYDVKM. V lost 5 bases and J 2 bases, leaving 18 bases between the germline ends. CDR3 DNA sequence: TGTGCCAGCAGTCGATATATTGGGCAGGGAAACTATGGCTACACCTTC. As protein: CASSRYIGQGNYGYTF.

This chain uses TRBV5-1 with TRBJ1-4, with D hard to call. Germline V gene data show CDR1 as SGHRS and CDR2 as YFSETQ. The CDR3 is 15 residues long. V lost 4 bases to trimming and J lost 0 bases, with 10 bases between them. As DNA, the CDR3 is TGCGCCAGCAGCCCCGGGTCTTCAACTAATGAAAAACTGTTTTTT. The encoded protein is CASSPGSSTNEKLFF.

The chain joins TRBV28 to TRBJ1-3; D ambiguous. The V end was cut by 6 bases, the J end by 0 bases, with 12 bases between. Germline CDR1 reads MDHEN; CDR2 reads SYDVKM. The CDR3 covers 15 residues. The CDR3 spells CASSSEASSGNTIYF. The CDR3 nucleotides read TGTGCCAGCAGCTCCGAGGCGAGCTCTGGAAACACCATATATTTT.

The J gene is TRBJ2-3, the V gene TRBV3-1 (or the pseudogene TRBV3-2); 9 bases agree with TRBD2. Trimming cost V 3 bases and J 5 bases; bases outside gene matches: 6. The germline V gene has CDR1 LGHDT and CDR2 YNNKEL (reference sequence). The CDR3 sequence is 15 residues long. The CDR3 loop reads CASSQRAGGGDTQYF. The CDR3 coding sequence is TGTGCCAGCAGCCAGAGAGCGGGAGGAGGAGATACGCAGTATTTT.

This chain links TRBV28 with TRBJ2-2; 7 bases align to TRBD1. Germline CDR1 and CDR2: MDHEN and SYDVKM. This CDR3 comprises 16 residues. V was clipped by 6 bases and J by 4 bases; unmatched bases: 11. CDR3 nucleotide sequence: TGTGCCAGCAGCCCTAATGACAGGGTGGGCACCGGGGAGCTGTTTTTT. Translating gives CASSPNDRVGTGELFF.

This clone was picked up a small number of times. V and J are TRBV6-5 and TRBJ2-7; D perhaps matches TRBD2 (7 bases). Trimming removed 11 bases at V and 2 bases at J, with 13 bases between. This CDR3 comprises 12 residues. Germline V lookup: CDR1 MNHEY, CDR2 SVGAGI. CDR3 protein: CAGGGSPYEQYF. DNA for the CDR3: TGTGCCGGGGGGGGCAGTCCCTACGAGCAGTACTTC.

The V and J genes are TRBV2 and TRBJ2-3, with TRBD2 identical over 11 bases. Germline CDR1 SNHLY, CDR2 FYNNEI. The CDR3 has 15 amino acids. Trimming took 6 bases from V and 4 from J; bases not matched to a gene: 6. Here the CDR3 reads CASRLAGGGPDTQYF. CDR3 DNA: TGTGCCAGCAGGCTAGCGGGAGGAGGGCCAGATACGCAGTATTTT.

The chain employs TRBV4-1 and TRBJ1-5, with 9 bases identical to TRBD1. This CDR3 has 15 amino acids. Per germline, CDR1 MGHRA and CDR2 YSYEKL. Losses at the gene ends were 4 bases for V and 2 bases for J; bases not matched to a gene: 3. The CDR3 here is CASSPWDRGNQPQHF. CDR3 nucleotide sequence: TGCGCCAGCAGCCCCTGGGACAGGGGCAATCAGCCCCAGCATTTT.

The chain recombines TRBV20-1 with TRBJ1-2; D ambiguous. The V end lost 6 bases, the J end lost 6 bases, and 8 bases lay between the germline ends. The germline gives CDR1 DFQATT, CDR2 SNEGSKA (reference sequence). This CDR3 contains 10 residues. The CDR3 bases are TGCAGTGCGAATGAGGATGGCTACACCTTC. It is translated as CSANEDGYTF.